This TCR beta chain was sequenced during a study of blood T cell repertoires in COVID-19. Study summary: COVID-19 samples, acute and convalescent, were from the United States, Italy and Spain. T cells, B-cell-depleted T cells, or PBMCs supplied cDNA or gDNA.

The CDR3 runs 13 residues. The germline V gene encodes CDR1 SGHVS and CDR2 FNYEAQ. With 5 bases removed from V and 4 bases from J, the gap between germline ends came to 11 bases. Participant age was roughly 18 to 95 years, and participants resided in about two dozen US areas. Original methodology: Researchers report that nucleated cell counts were estimated from reference gene primer amplification. Only in-frame clones appear in the TCRdb table, and some are missing; sequencing was by immunoSEQ multiplex PCR. That table supplies the V and J calls and clone size; D and trimming were determined from the DNA. Counted here are roughly 360,000 clones, 88% occurring once; the ten biggest clones make up more than 0.85%.

Sequencing used PBMCs or T cells enriched from blood (not recorded which). The gene calls are TRBV7-6 and TRBJ1-2, with D possibly being TRBD1 (5 bases). This TCR came from a woman aged 30 to 39 with acute COVID-19. CDR3: CASSRPGGYGYTF. The CDR3 DNA follows: TGTGCCAGCAGCCGCCCGGGGGGCTATGGCTACACCTTC.